Sequencing of this T cell receptor beta chain was carried out in a study of cytomegalovirus exposure and HLA in healthy donors. Whole-study findings and limits: A likely sequencing artifact accounted for one observed cluster of highly shared sequence variants.

In the case of this clone: Antigen: not known.

The PCR contained 60 Vbeta and 13 Jbeta primers. Sequencing used immunoSEQ multiplex PCR; TCRdb keeps in-frame clones, though not all of them. The profile covers over 150,000 clones, with 84% appearing a single time and about 0.4% taken by the ten largest. The germline CDR1 and CDR2 sequences are SGDLS and YYNGEE. The V end lost 4 bases, the J end lost 9 bases, and 16 bases lay between the germline ends. This CDR3 spans 13 amino acids. Sequenced: PBMCs. The rearrangement uses TRBV9 and TRBJ2-5; D remains ambiguous. The origin of this receptor is a boy younger than 10 in good health and CMV-seronegative. CDR3 nucleotides: TGTGCCAGCAGCCCCTCCGACCTGGGCGCCCAGTACTTC. This translates into CASSPSDLGAQYF.